The clone carrying this TCR beta chain was found a few times. This sample was included in a study of blood T cell repertoires in COVID-19. Sequenced by immunoSEQ multiplex PCR; TCRdb stores in-frame clones only, minus some. The sample yields about 160,000 clones, 82% seen once. V was trimmed by 3 bases and J by 0 bases, leaving 8 bases between them. The CDR3 is 14 residues long. Donors of Cohort 3 who recovered were those that had two negative PCRs, clearance, or symptom resolution. Sequenced sample: PBMCs or T cells enriched from blood (not recorded which). The sequence was obtained from a man between 60 and 70 years old who had recovered from COVID-19. J is TRBJ1-1 and V is TRBV23-1, with D perhaps matching TRBD1 (6 bases). TRBV23-1 is assigned to the ORF class and has an uncertain function. In DNA, the CDR3 is TGCGCCAGCAGTCAGGACAGTTTGAACACTGAAGCTTTCTTT. It translates to CASSQDSLNTEAFF.